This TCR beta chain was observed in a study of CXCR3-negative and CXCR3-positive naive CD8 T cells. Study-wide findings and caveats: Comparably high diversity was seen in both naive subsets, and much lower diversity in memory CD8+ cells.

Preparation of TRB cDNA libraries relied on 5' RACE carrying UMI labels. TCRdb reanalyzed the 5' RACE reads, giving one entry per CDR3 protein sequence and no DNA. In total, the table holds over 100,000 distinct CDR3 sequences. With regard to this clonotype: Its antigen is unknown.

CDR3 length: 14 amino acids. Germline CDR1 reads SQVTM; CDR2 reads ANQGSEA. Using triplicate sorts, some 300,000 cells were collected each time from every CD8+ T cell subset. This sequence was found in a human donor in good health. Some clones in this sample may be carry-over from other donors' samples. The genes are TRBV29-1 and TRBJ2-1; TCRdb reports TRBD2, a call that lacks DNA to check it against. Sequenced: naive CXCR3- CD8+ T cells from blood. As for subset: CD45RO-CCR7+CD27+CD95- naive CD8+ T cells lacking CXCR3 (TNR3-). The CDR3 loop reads CSVYEGVADNEQFF.